A selection of T cell receptor beta chains follows, all from one sample in a study of blood T cell repertoires in COVID-19. Some clones are missing from TCRdb's copy, which holds only in-frame ones; the method was immunoSEQ multiplex PCR. The table records about 55,000 clones, around 86% of them present only once. The sample taken for sequencing was peripheral blood. These receptors were taken from a woman aged 80 or over with acute or convalescent COVID-19. The CDR3 runs from the conserved cysteine through the conserved F or W. A D gene is named only where the DNA matches it firmly. Size tells how often a clone was seen (once, few, many) or the class of an expanded clone, and some rows leave it out.

len	v_gene	d_gene	abundance	j_gene	CDR3nt	CDR3aa
14	TRBV24-1	.	.	TRBJ1-1	TGTGCCACCAACTTTGCCCGGGTGAACACTGAAGCTTTCTTT	CATNFARVNTEAFF
12	TRBV28	.	.	TRBJ1-2	TGTGCCAGCGGAAGGGGGTCTAGTGGCTACACCTTC	CASGRGSSGYTF
16	TRBV10-3	.	once	TRBJ2-3	TGTGCCATCAGTGATTGGGGCCGGGAGCAATCAGATACGCAGTATTTT	CAISDWGREQSDTQYF
16	TRBV3-1/TRBV3-2	.	.	TRBJ1-6	TGTGCCAGCAGCCCCGCAGGCAGCTCCTATAATTCACCCCTCCACTTT	CASSPAGSSYNSPLHF
17	TRBV28	TRBD1	once	TRBJ1-1	TGTGCCAGCACTATCCCAAAGGGGGCGGGTTCGGACACTGAAGCTTTCTTT	CASTIPKGAGSDTEAFF
17	TRBV4-2	TRBD2	.	TRBJ2-1	TGTGCCAGCAGCCAAGGATTCGGGACTAGCGTGTCCAATGAGCAGTTCTTC	CASSQGFGTSVSNEQFF
14	TRBV3-1/TRBV3-2	.	.	TRBJ2-3	TGTGCCAGCAGCCGTGTAGAGTCTGCAGATACGCAGTATTTT	CASSRVESADTQYF
14	TRBV7-6	.	.	TRBJ2-3	TGTGCCAGCAGCTCAGCACCTATGACAGATACGCAGTATTTT	CASSSAPMTDTQYF
15	TRBV6-2/TRBV6-3	TRBD1	.	TRBJ2-7	TGTGCCAGCAGTTTAATCGGGACAGGAACCTACGAGCAGTACTTC	CASSLIGTGTYEQYF
11	TRBV12-3/TRBV12-4	.	.	TRBJ1-1	TGTGCCAGCAGATTCGACACTGAAGCTTTCTTT	CASRFDTEAFF
15	TRBV6-6	.	.	TRBJ1-5	TGTGCCAGCAGTCAGGACAGTCTCTGGAATCAGCCCCAGCATTTT	CASSQDSLWNQPQHF
14	TRBV5-4	TRBD2	.	TRBJ2-5	TGTGCCAGCAGCGGAAGCGGGGTTCAAGAGACCCAGTACTTC	CASSGSGVQETQYF
14	TRBV11-3	.	.	TRBJ2-7	TGTGCCAGCAGCCCTAGACCAAGCTCCTACGAGCAGTACTTC	CASSPRPSSYEQYF
15	TRBV14	TRBD1	.	TRBJ2-2	TGTGCCAGCAGCCAAGTGAGGGGGCTTACCGGGGAGCTGTTTTTT	CASSQVRGLTGELFF
11	TRBV20-1	TRBD1	once	TRBJ1-2	TGCAGTGCTAGAGACAGGGGGGGCTACACCTTC	CSARDRGGYTF
16	TRBV5-6	TRBD2	.	TRBJ2-2	TGTGCCAGCAGCTTGTACCGACTAGCGGGAAGCGGGGAGCTGTTTTTT	CASSLYRLAGSGELFF
13	TRBV29-1	.	.	TRBJ1-1	TGCAGCGGTGGGGCAGGGGTAGGCACTGAAGCTTTCTTT	CSGGAGVGTEAFF
13	TRBV5-1	.	.	TRBJ2-7	TGCGCCAGCAGCTTGCCTAGCAAGTACGAGCAGTACTTC	CASSLPSKYEQYF
13	TRBV6-5	.	once	TRBJ1-4	TGTGCCAGCACGTCAGCAACTAATGAAAAACTGTTTTTT	CASTSATNEKLFF
13	TRBV11-3	TRBD1	.	TRBJ2-7	TGTGCCAGCAGCCGGGACAGGGCCAACGAGCAGTACTTC	CASSRDRANEQYF
14	TRBV19	TRBD2	.	TRBJ2-2	TGTGCCAGTACCTCGGGGGGTGTCACCGGGGAGCTGTTTTTT	CASTSGGVTGELFF
15	TRBV3-1/TRBV3-2	.	.	TRBJ1-2	TGTGCCAGCAGCCAAGTGGGGGGAGTTGGCTATGGCTACACCTTC	CASSQVGGVGYGYTF
15	TRBV5-1	TRBD1	.	TRBJ1-4	TGCGCCAGCAGCTCCACAGGGGCTTTTAATGAAAAACTGTTTTTT	CASSSTGAFNEKLFF
15	TRBV11-3	.	.	TRBJ2-3	TGTGCCAGCAGCCAAGGGGGAGGGGGTACATATACGCAGTATTTT	CASSQGGGGTYTQYF
14	TRBV7-6	.	.	TRBJ2-1	TGTGCCAGCAGCCGGACTATTATAGGAGCTGAGCAGTTCTTC	CASSRTIIGAEQFF
13	TRBV28	.	once	TRBJ1-2	TGTGCCAGCAGTTTATCTAACAACTATGGCTACACCTTC	CASSLSNNYGYTF